Listed here are 22 T cell receptor beta chains from one sample, sequenced in a study of T cells in Graves' hyperthyroidism and ophthalmopathy. TCR beta CDR3 regions were amplified from RNA. The HTBI primer set was used in a first-round RT-PCR of the TCR CDR3. TCRdb independently ran MiXCR on the multiplex PCR reads; one entry per CDR3 protein. This table holds around 700,000 distinct CDR3 sequences, approximately 36% found once. Sample: blood. The receptor set was obtained from a woman between 35 and 50 years old with Graves' hyperthyroidism.

The V call is TRBV19, the J call TRBJ2-2; D may be TRBD2 (5 bases). This CDR3 spans 15 amino acids. The germline gives CDR1 LNHDA, CDR2 SQIVND (reference sequence). V was shortened by 7 bases and J by 6 bases, with 18 bases between the two germline ends. The CDR3 here is CASTQNGEVAGELFF. Here the CDR3 DNA reads TGTGCCAGTACCCAAAACGGGGAAGTGGCCGGGGAGCTGTTTTTT.

This chain connects TRBV7-2 to TRBJ1-4, with TRBD1 as a possible D gene (6 bases). Trimming left V 4 bases short and J 6 bases short, with 12 bases between. CDR1 and CDR2 from the germline V gene are SGHTA and FQGNSA. The CDR3 length is 14 residues. The CDR3 spells CASSYRGQYEKLFF. The CDR3 DNA reads TGTGCCAGCAGCTACCGGGGACAATATGAAAAACTGTTTTTT.

This rearrangement joins TRBV4-3 to TRBJ1-1; the D is unclear. The CDR3 is made up of 14 amino acids. V dropped 0 bases and J dropped 1 base, with 6 bases sitting between them. In germline, CDR1 is LGHNA, CDR2 YSLEER. CDR3 sequence: CASSQDMQNTEAFF. The CDR3 nucleotides read TGCGCCAGCAGCCAAGATATGCAGAACACTGAAGCTTTCTTT.

About this clonotype: An end of the junction does not agree with germline; a read error may underlie this. The chain recombines TRBV10-3 with TRBJ1-1; no clear D gene. This CDR3 spans 16 amino acids. The germline gives CDR1 ENHRY, CDR2 SYGVKD. CDR3 protein: CASSLFRTEVNTEAFF. The CDR3 DNA sequence: TGTGCCAGCAGTTTATTTAGGACTGAAGTGAACACTGAAGCTTTCTTT.

The chain uses TRBV5-6 and TRBJ1-1, with D maybe TRBD1 (5 bases). Trimming stripped 5 bases from V and 6 bases from J, with 14 bases between. Germline V gives CDR1 SGHDT, CDR2 YYEEEE. There are 13 residues in the CDR3. The CDR3 protein is CASRAGTSSEAFF. In DNA, the CDR3 is TGTGCCAGCAGGGCTGGGACCTCCTCTGAAGCTTTCTTT.

The V gene is TRBV2, the J gene TRBJ2-5; 9 bases match TRBD1. The CDR3 totals 17 residues. Trimming took 6 bases from V and 2 from J; bases not matched to a gene: 13. CDR1 SNHLY and CDR2 FYNNEI come from the germline V gene. CDR3 nucleotide sequence: TGTGCCAGCAGCTTGAGGATTTCGGGGACAGGGCAAGAGACCCAGTACTTC. Protein: CASSLRISGTGQETQYF.

At least ten counts were recorded for this clonotype. The chain uses TRBV10-3 and TRBJ1-2, with TRBD1 matching 7 bases. CDR1 ENHRY and CDR2 SYGVKD come from the germline V gene. Unmatched junction bases numbered 7, after V lost 6 bases and J lost 6 bases. The CDR3 contains 13 residues. The CDR3, as DNA: TGTGCCATCAGGCCACAGGGGAGAGATGGCTACACCTTC. Translating it yields CAIRPQGRDGYTF.

The V call is TRBV4-3, the J call TRBJ1-1; D not certain. Germline CDR1 LGHNA, CDR2 YSLEER. V was pared by 0 bases and J by 1 base, with 12 bases between. This CDR3 is built from 16 residues. CDR3 DNA sequence: TGCGCCAGCAGCCAAGACATAGGCAGGTCGAACACTGAAGCTTTCTTT. This codes for CASSQDIGRSNTEAFF.

The CDR3 DNA sequence: TGTGCCAGCAGTGAAAGGGCAGGTCACCAAGAGACCCAGTACTTC. Its translation: CASSERAGHQETQYF. The chain has TRBV6-5 and TRBJ2-5, with D hard to call. The CDR3 runs 15 residues. CDR1 is MNHEY and CDR2 is SVGAGI in the germline V gene. The V and J ends lost 5 bases and 0 bases respectively, with 13 bases between them.

V and J are TRBV11-2 and TRBJ2-7; 8 nucleotides line up with TRBD1. With 5 bases clipped from V and 3 bases from J, the junction kept 12 bases outside the gene matches. The CDR3 extends over 16 amino acids. Germline V gives CDR1 SGHAT, CDR2 FQNNGV. Here the CDR3 DNA reads TGTGCCAGCAGCGCCGTAGGACAGGGTTCGTACTACGAGCAGTACTTC. Protein sequence: CASSAVGQGSYYEQYF.

This clonotype was counted between two and nine times. The gene calls are TRBV12-3 or TRBV12-4 and TRBJ2-7, with TRBD1 as a possible D gene (6 bases). The V gene lost 3 bases and the J gene lost 4 bases, with 13 bases spanning the gap. The CDR3 covers 14 residues. The CDR3 nucleotides read TGTGCCAGCAGTTTCGGGCAGGGGCATTACGAGCAGTACTTC. It codes for CASSFGQGHYEQYF.

The V call is TRBV5-6, the J call TRBJ2-2, with D uncertain. Germline-derived CDR1 and CDR2 are SGHDT and YYEEEE. V shed 2 bases and J shed 2 bases, with 13 bases lying between them. The CDR3 extends over 16 amino acids. CDR3 loop: CASSLLLADNTGELFF. CDR3 coding DNA: TGTGCCAGCAGCTTACTTCTCGCGGATAACACCGGGGAGCTGTTTTTT.

The V and J genes are TRBV11-1 and TRBJ1-4; 8 bases agree with TRBD1. Looked up from germline, CDR1 is SGHAT and CDR2 is FQDESV (reference sequence). The CDR3 is 14 amino acids. Germline trimming cut 5 bases from V and 8 bases from J; bases unmatched to any gene: 7. The CDR3 region has the DNA TGTGCCAGCAGCCTGACAGGGGCGGTGGAAAAACTGTTTTTT. It yields the protein CASSLTGAVEKLFF.

On this clonotype itself: Likely a read error: the CDR3 ends without its conserved phenylalanine or tryptophan. The limits of the CDR3 on the DNA are not certain, so only TCRdb's listed CDR3 is given. The J gene is TRBJ2-6, the V gene TRBV10-3. The CDR3 has 8 amino acids, counting both end residues. The germline CDR1 and CDR2 sequences are ENHRY and SYGVKD. The CDR3 protein is CAISERTS.

The chain carries TRBV2 and TRBJ2-7, with 12 bases that match TRBD1. The tail of the sequence fits TRBJ2-1 better, so the J call may be wrong. The CDR3 is 15 amino acids. Germline assignment: CDR1 SNHLY and CDR2 FYNNEI. The CDR3 coding sequence is TGTGCCAGCAGTGCGGGGACAGGGGGCAAAAATGAGCAGTTCTTC. Its translation is CASSAGTGGKNEQFF.

In its sample, this clonotype was seen many times. The chain links TRBV10-3 to TRBJ1-4; TRBD1 matches 7 bases. The V segment lost 8 bases and the J segment 6 bases; nucleotides outside the gene matches: 3. This CDR3 is 12 amino acids long. Per germline, CDR1 ENHRY and CDR2 SYGVKD. The CDR3 protein is CAIRGQDEKLFF. CDR3 coding DNA: TGTGCCATCCGAGGACAGGATGAAAAACTGTTTTTT.

The J gene is TRBJ2-5, the V gene TRBV12-3 or TRBV12-4; D might be TRBD1 or TRBD2, each matching 6 bases. The CDR3 length is 14 residues. V lost 8 bases and J lost 5, with 18 bases in between. The CDR3 here is CASGRPGASETQYF. The DNA for the CDR3 is TGTGCCAGCGGGAGGCCGGGGGCGAGCGAGACCCAGTACTTC.

Turning to this clonotype: A read error is possible here, since a much larger clone lies one base away. The chain has TRBV7-9 and TRBJ1-1; no firm D call. The CDR3 extends over 14 amino acids. CDR1 SEHNR and CDR2 FQNEAQ come from the germline V gene (reference sequence). CDR3 protein: CVSSLSPMNTEAFF. The CDR3, as DNA: TGTGTCAGCAGCTTATCTCCGATGAACACTGAAGCTTTCTTT.

This clonotype was counted ten times or more. The chain links TRBV25-1 to TRBJ1-5; 7 bases are a match to TRBD1. V lost 6 bases and J lost 2; bases outside the gene matches: 7. The germline gives CDR1 MGHDK, CDR2 SYGVNS. This CDR3 has 15 amino acids. In DNA form, the CDR3 reads TGTGCCAGCAGCCCCAGGGGGGGAGGCAATCAGCCCCAGCATTTT. Its protein product is CASSPRGGGNQPQHF.

This clonotype was observed a few times. A much larger clone is a single base away; this may be a read error. The CDR3 region has the DNA TGTGCCAGCACCGGGACTAGCGGGGACGGGGAGCTGTTTTTT. This translates into CASTGTSGDGELFF. The J gene is TRBJ2-2, the V gene TRBV2; 13 nucleotides match TRBD2. V shed 7 bases and J 7 bases; nucleotides not matched to a gene: 3. Germline V gene sequence: CDR1 SNHLY, CDR2 FYNNEI. There are 14 residues in the CDR3.

The rearrangement joins TRBV29-1 to TRBJ1-2, with a tentative D call TRBD1 (6 bases). The ends were cut back, 4 bases at V and 4 bases at J, with 13 bases in the middle. Germline V gene lookup returns CDR1 SQVTM and CDR2 ANQGSEA. This CDR3 comprises 13 residues. The CDR3 here is CSVAGAPVYGYTF. As DNA, the CDR3 is TGCAGCGTTGCGGGGGCGCCCGTCTATGGCTACACCTTC.

With respect to this clonotype: The junction shows a germline mismatch at one end, possibly a read error. V usage is TRBV7-2 and J usage is TRBJ1-1; D is undetermined. CDR3 length equals 12 residues. CDR1 is SGHTA, CDR2 FQGNSA, per germline. The CDR3 DNA sequence: TGTGCCGGCAGCTTAGGAGATACTGAAGCTTTCTTT. Its protein is CAGSLGDTEAFF. The whole variable domain, remainder taken from reference TRBV7-2 and TRBJ1-1, is GAGVSQSPSNKVTEKGKDVELRCDPISGHTALYWYRQSLGQGLEFLIYFQGNSAPDKSGLPSDRFSAERTGGSVSTLTIQRTQQEDSAVYLCAGSLGDTEAFFGQGTRLTVV.